This T cell receptor beta chain comes out of a study of human T cells and chemical hapten exposure. A single record per CDR3 protein comes from TCRdb applying MiXCR to the RACE reads. This sample carries 370,000 or so distinct CDR3 sequences, more than 4.5% of them seen once, and the ten largest clones take under 3%. Time point defined: patch test 1, 2 weeks after DPC sensitization. The sample's treatment: therapeutic diphenylcyclopropenone sensitization with weekly scalp DPC. This clonotype has a count of ten or more. The sample was whole blood, taken in connection with sensitization to the hapten diphenylcyclopropenone (DPC). The sequence came from a woman between 45 and 60 years old with alopecia areata. Some clones in this sample may be carry-over from other donors' samples.

The CDR3 spells CASSLTGDDYGYTF. In DNA form, the CDR3 reads TGTGCCAGCAGCCTGACAGGGGACGACTATGGCTACACCTTC. The genes are TRBV7-9 and TRBJ1-2; TRBD1 matches 8 bases. After removal of 5 bases from V and 3 bases from J, the junction contained 5 bases not matched to a gene. Germline V gives CDR1 SEHNR, CDR2 FQNEAQ (reference sequence). The CDR3 is 14 amino acids.